The sequence of this TCR beta chain was determined in a study of blood T cells in healthy people across ages (dated by TCRdb to 2014 to 2015). For context, the study as a whole: In model experiments, roughly one uniquely barcoded TCR beta cDNA molecule per two T cells was captured by template switching. The study measured age-related changes in TCR beta repertoire diversity using deep sequencing normalized with unique cDNA molecular identifiers. The donors were split into four age groups: young (average 16 years), middle-aged (about 40), aged (roughly 60) and long-lived (about 82). To avoid experimental bias, donors of different ages were randomly spread across the sequencing lanes. For two donors (one aged 18 to 29 and one aged 80 or older), the study analyzed two additional independent replicas of 1 million unique cDNA reads from the same blood draw.

Summary of the overall study and its limitations: Since profiling was done on bulk unsorted PBMCs, naive and antigen-experienced compartments could not be conclusively compared. Compared with the aged group, the long-lived group had more naive CD4+ T cells, fewer expanded clones and increased TCR diversity, suggesting age selection. There was a strong correlation between observed TCR beta diversity and the percentage of naive T cells measured by flow cytometry. Donor CMV infection status was unknown, potentially confounding age-related changes in expanded clonotypes. Estimates of total diversity based on one million sequenced T cells were considered lower bounds and underestimates. Observed TCR beta diversity per million T cells fell roughly linearly with age, and a significant reduction was already apparent by age roughly 40.

Systemically healthy Caucasian individuals from Russia, 39 in total and aged roughly 6 to 95 years, were included as donors. Ten milliliters of peripheral blood were drawn from each donor into EDTA-treated Vacutainer tubes. PBMCs were isolated by Ficoll-Paque density-gradient centrifugation, with at least 6.5 million obtained per sample. Total RNA, at least 6 micrograms per sample, was extracted from PBMCs with Trizol reagent. Naive CD45RAhigh/CD27high T cell percentages were measured by flow cytometry on a PBMC aliquot from every donor. The cysteine opens and the phenylalanine closes a CDR3 of 15 amino acids. Here the CDR3 DNA is all that survives: 45 bases in frame from base 1. At the junction V is shortened by 5 bases and J by 4 bases; bases outside the gene matches: 10. The germline V gene gives CDR1 as SGHVS and CDR2 as FNYEAQ. A word on this clonotype: This clone's antigen is unknown. No much larger clonotype is one base removed from it; base qualities were not supplied.

To prepare the library, 5' RACE was applied. Instrument used: Illumina HiSeq 2500. A second about 7 to 11 cycle PCR used a sample-barcoded 5' primer and a J-beta primer mix. A template-switch 5' adaptor carrying 12 random nucleotides introduced a unique molecular identifier onto each TCR beta cDNA molecule. Each sample yielded at least 3 million CDR3-containing paired-end reads. First-strand cDNA was synthesized from all RNA with the Mint cDNA synthesis kit, primed by a TRBC-specific oligonucleotide. Following uracil-DNA glycosylase treatment, a first 18-cycle PCR with universal primers M1SS and BC2_uni_R was performed on all cDNA. The paper's processing steps were these. For normalization, 1 million high-quality reads were randomly selected from each sample, with every read carrying a distinct molecular identifier. Reads with shared molecular identifiers were discarded instead of being binned into consensus sequences. CDR3 identification, clonotype clustering and error correction used MiTCR with a Q25 quality threshold and the strictest error-elimination algorithm. Lower-bound total TCR beta diversity was estimated with a nonparametric unseen species model using Euler transformation. The public sequencing data were trimmed at Q25 with fastp and processed into clonotypes with MiXCR by TCRdb, which kept only in-frame beta chains. Rows matching on CDR3 protein sequence are summarized as one entry with the most common DNA and genes. The V and J calls come from TCRdb's annotation, not from the publication. The sample contains over a million distinct CDR3 sequences, around 59% of them found a single time. The top ten clones comprise about 6.3% of the sample.

The sample taken for sequencing was blood. This TCR derives from a man aged 18 to 29 in good health. The V and J segments used are TRBV7-6 and TRBJ1-2; TRBD1 fits 7 bases in the junction. In nucleotides, the sequence is TGTGCCAGCAGCCCCTCGCGGGACAGAACCTATGGCTACACCTTC. Its coded protein is CASSPSRDRTYGYTF.